This record covers a single T cell receptor (beta chain). These data are taken from a study of response to subunit inactivated influenza vaccine. TCRdb itself ran the RT-PCR reads through MiXCR, one entry per CDR3 protein. The repertoire holds 650,000 to 800,000 distinct CDR3 sequences, with roughly 14% as singletons. The CDR3 is 13 amino acids. Germline CDR1 and CDR2: SQVTM and ANQGSEA. The V gene end was trimmed by 4 bases and the J gene end by 4 bases; junction bases not matched to a gene: 5. This TCR came from a man aged 50 to 59 who received an inactivated influenza vaccine. This material consisted of PBMCs from blood, taken around 14 days before vaccination. V is TRBV29-1 and J is TRBJ2-5, with 8 bases identical to TRBD1. The CDR3 here is CSVGQGRGETQYF. Written as DNA, the CDR3 is TGCAGCGTTGGACAGGGGAGAGGAGAGACCCAGTACTTC.